This entry lists 23 T cell receptor beta chains sequenced from one sample in a study of neurological immune-mediated disorders. TCRdb processed the 5' RACE reads anew with MiXCR; each CDR3 protein has one entry. The table includes tens of thousands of distinct CDR3 sequences, 2% to 3% detected once. Material: PBMCs. The receptors come from a man between 45 and 60 years old with multiple sclerosis.

This clonotype was seen repeatedly, ten times or more. The rearrangement uses TRBV4-3 and TRBJ2-3; 10 nucleotides line up with TRBD2. Germline V lookup: CDR1 LGHNA, CDR2 YSLEER. The CDR3 length is 13 residues. V trimming: 4 bases; J trimming: 5 bases; junction bases outside the gene matches: 0. CDR3: CASSLAGGDTQYF. The CDR3 coding sequence is TGCGCCAGCAGCCTAGCGGGGGGAGATACGCAGTATTTT.

This clonotype was observed at least ten times. The gene calls are TRBV5-4 and TRBJ2-3, with 7 bases lining up with TRBD1. CDR1 is SGHNT, CDR2 YYREEE, per germline (reference sequence). CDR3 length: 15 residues. The ends lost 0 bases at V and 1 base at J; junction bases unmatched: 2. Written as DNA, the CDR3 is TGTGCCAGCAGCTTGGAGGGGGCGGGCACAGATACGCAGTATTTT. It is translated as CASSLEGAGTDTQYF.

Many counts were recorded for this clonotype. The chain carries TRBV4-3 and TRBJ1-2, with D maybe TRBD1 (6 bases). Trimming stripped 4 bases from V and 7 bases from J, with 16 bases between. CDR3 length equals 14 residues. Germline lookup yields CDR1 LGHNA and CDR2 YSLEER. The CDR3 protein is CASSPNVQGSGYTF. In DNA form, the CDR3 reads TGCGCCAGCAGCCCCAACGTACAGGGCAGTGGCTACACCTTC.

This clonotype appeared a few times. Mismatch with germline at one junction end may stem from a read error. The chain combines TRBV5-1 with TRBJ2-5, with no clear D. Germline loops: CDR1 SGHRS, CDR2 YFSETQ. The CDR3 extends over 13 amino acids. This chain's CDR3 is CASSLYIEETQYF. CDR3 nucleotides: TGCGCCAGCAGCTTGTACATCGAAGAGACCCAGTACTTT.

This clonotype has ten or more counts. The chain employs TRBV9 and TRBJ1-3, with TRBD1 matching over 8 bases. This CDR3 is built from 17 residues. Germline V lookup: CDR1 SGDLS, CDR2 YYNGEE. Trimming removed 4 bases from V and 1 base from J; junction bases left unmatched: 10. CDR3 sequence reads: CASSLETGDLSGNTIYF. In DNA, the CDR3 is TGTGCCAGCAGCCTCGAGACAGGGGACTTGTCTGGAAACACCATATATTTT.

This clonotype appeared many times. The V gene is TRBV29-1, the J gene TRBJ1-1; D uncertain. This CDR3 region has 11 residues. The V gene's germline CDR1 is SQVTM and CDR2 ANQGSEA. V dropped 7 bases and J dropped 2 bases, with 8 bases sitting between them. DNA of the CDR3: TGCAGCGGGGGTGAAAACACTGAAGCTTTCTTT. This encodes CSGGENTEAFF. The variable domain in full, completed from reference TRBV29-1 and TRBJ1-1, reads SAVISQKPSRDICQRGTSLTIQCQVDSQVTMMFWYRQQPGQSLTLIATANQGSEATYESGFVIDKFPISRPNLTFSTLTVSNMSPEDSSIYLCSGGENTEAFFGQGTRLTVV.

This clonotype was observed at least ten times. CDR3 residues: CSASSGGGRYEQFF. As DNA, the CDR3 is TGCAGTGCTAGTTCCGGGGGGGGTCGGTATGAGCAGTTCTTC. V and J are TRBV20-1 and TRBJ2-1; 8 positions agree with TRBD2. The CDR3 spans 14 residues. CDR1 and CDR2 from the germline V gene are DFQATT and SNEGSKA (reference sequence). Trimming removed 3 bases from V and 8 bases from J; junction bases left unmatched: 9.

This clonotype was counted many times. This rearrangement joins TRBV20-1 to TRBJ2-5; TRBD1 matches 8 bases. V dropped 0 bases and J dropped 2; count of bases not matched to a gene: 11. The CDR3 has 17 residues. Germline CDR1 and CDR2: DFQATT and SNEGSKA (reference sequence). CDR3 in DNA: TGCAGTGCTAGAGATCCCCGGACAGGGCGGAGGCAAGAGACCCAGTACTTC. This translates into CSARDPRTGRRQETQYF.

This clonotype was seen at least ten times. V gene TRBV20-1 combines with J gene TRBJ2-5; D is ambiguous. V shed 1 base and J shed 5 bases, with 11 bases lying between them. The CDR3 extends over 13 amino acids. CDR1 DFQATT and CDR2 SNEGSKA come from the germline V gene (reference sequence). CDR3 protein: CSARVVGRETQYF. DNA of the CDR3: TGCAGTGCTAGAGTGGTGGGTAGGGAGACCCAGTACTTC.

There are many counts of this clonotype. The J gene is TRBJ1-2, the V gene TRBV7-2, with TRBD1 matching 8 bases. Germline V lookup: CDR1 SGHTA, CDR2 FQGNSA. V lost 5 bases, J lost 8 bases, and 7 bases stayed unmatched. The CDR3 is made up of 13 amino acids. CDR3 amino acids: CASSPGQAGGYTF. Written as DNA, the CDR3 is TGTGCCAGCAGCCCGGGACAGGCAGGGGGCTACACCTTC.

At least ten counts were recorded for this clonotype. The chain uses TRBV7-9 and TRBJ1-5; TRBD1 is a possible D gene (6 bases). CDR1 SEHNR and CDR2 FQNEAQ come from the germline V gene (reference sequence). The CDR3 is 17 residues long. Deletions cut 4 bases from V and 5 bases from J, with 21 bases between. DNA for the CDR3: TGTGCCAGCAGCTCAGGGGCGTTTAGTAGTAGGGATCAGCCCCAGCATTTT. It codes for CASSSGAFSSRDQPQHF. Full variable domain (remainder filled in from reference TRBV7-9 and TRBJ1-5): DTGVSQNPRHKITKRGQNVTFRCDPISEHNRLYWYRQTLGQGPEFLTYFQNEAQLEKSRLLSDRFSAERPKGSFSTLEIQRTEQGDSAMYLCASSSGAFSSRDQPQHFGDGTRLSIL.

This clonotype came up a few times. V is TRBV18 and J is TRBJ2-1; 8 bases are shared with TRBD1. CDR3 length: 15 residues. The V and J ends lost 3 bases and 0 bases, in that order; junction bases with no gene match: 1. CDR1 is KGHSH, CDR2 LQKENI, per germline. CDR3 protein: CASSPGTGSYNEQFF. The CDR3 DNA follows: TGTGCCAGCTCACCGGGGACAGGCTCCTACAATGAGCAGTTCTTC. Full variable domain (remainder filled in from reference TRBV18 and TRBJ2-1): NAGVMQNPRHLVRRRGQEARLRCSPMKGHSHVYWYRQLPEEGLKFMVYLQKENIIDESGMPKERFSAEFPKEGPSILRIQQVVRGDSAAYFCASSPGTGSYNEQFFGPGTRLTVL.

This clonotype was recorded at least ten times. The junction and the germline gene differ at one end; a read error may be behind it. V and J are TRBV7-6 and TRBJ1-1; unclear D gene. CDR1 and CDR2 from the germline V gene are SGHVS and FNYEAQ. The CDR3 contains 15 residues. The CDR3 spells CASSLRGSMNTGAFF. The DNA of the CDR3 is TGTGCCAGCAGCTTAAGAGGATCGATGAACACTGGAGCTTTCTTT.

This clonotype appeared many times. The chain has TRBV11-3 and TRBJ1-1; the D is unclear. The length of the CDR3 is 13 residues. From germline, CDR1 is SGHNT and CDR2 YENEEA. The V end lost 6 bases, the J end lost 1 base, and 9 bases lay between the germline ends. The CDR3 sequence: CASSERRNTEAFF. The CDR3 DNA sequence: TGTGCCAGCAGTGAACGCCGGAACACTGAAGCTTTCTTT.

This clonotype has at least ten counts. V gene TRBV5-1 combines with J gene TRBJ1-2, with a tentative D call TRBD1 (5 bases). Germline CDR1 reads SGHRS; CDR2 reads YFSETQ. V lost 4 bases and J lost 5, with 18 bases in between. This CDR3 has 15 amino acids. CDR3 sequence reads: CASSPDGTLGYGYTF. For the CDR3, the DNA is TGCGCCAGCAGCCCGGACGGGACTCTAGGGTATGGCTACACCTTC. Based on the CDR3 plus reference TRBV5-1 and TRBJ1-2, the full variable domain is KAGVTQTPRYLIKTRGQQVTLSCSPISGHRSVSWYQQTPGQGLQFLFEYFSETQRNKGNFPGRFSGRQFSNSRSEMNVSTLELGDSALYLCASSPDGTLGYGYTFGSGTRLTVV.

This clonotype has ten or more counts. J is TRBJ2-3 and V is TRBV12-3 or TRBV12-4, with D possibly called TRBD1 or TRBD2 (6 bases each). The CDR3 is made up of 18 amino acids. Between the trimmed V and J ends, which lost 5 bases and 2 bases, there was a span of 23 bases. Here the CDR3 reads CASSTHLGGPRNTDTQYF. Here the CDR3 DNA reads TGTGCCAGCAGTACCCACCTGGGGGGCCCGCGAAACACAGATACGCAGTATTTT.

This clonotype has a count of ten or more. This rearrangement joins TRBV7-2 to TRBJ2-7; D gene uncertain. Germline values: CDR1 SGHTA, CDR2 FQGNSA. V was cut by 2 bases and J by 6 bases, with 5 bases left in between. The CDR3 covers 11 residues. The CDR3 DNA is TGTGCCAGCAGCTTACGGCGCGAGCAGTACTTC. Protein: CASSLRREQYF.

This clonotype was observed at least ten times. The chain joins TRBV5-1 to TRBJ2-1, with D possibly TRBD1 on 5 matching bases. The CDR3 has 16 residues. The germline V gene encodes CDR1 SGHRS and CDR2 YFSETQ. V was cut by 0 bases and J by 8 bases, with 18 bases left in between. CDR3: CASSLARPGAGDEQFF. The DNA for the CDR3 is TGCGCCAGCAGCTTGGCCCGGCCTGGGGCAGGCGATGAGCAGTTCTTC.

This clonotype was seen repeatedly, ten times or more. The genes are TRBV5-4 and TRBJ1-1; 10 bases agree with TRBD1. CDR1 SGHNT and CDR2 YYREEE come from the germline V gene (reference sequence). The J segment lost 3 bases and the V segment lost 4 bases, leaving 9 bases of the junction unmatched. The CDR3 runs 16 residues. The CDR3 nucleotides read TGTGCCAGCAGCAAAGGACAGGGGGGGTACGACACTGAAGCTTTCTTT. It specifies CASSKGQGGYDTEAFF.

In its sample, this clonotype was seen many times. The chain has TRBV5-1 and TRBJ1-2, with TRBD1 matching 10 bases. CDR3 length: 14 residues. The germline gives CDR1 SGHRS, CDR2 YFSETQ. J gave up 6 bases and V 0 bases, and 2 bases lay outside the gene matches. The CDR3 reads CASSLGQGADGYTF. The DNA for the CDR3 is TGCGCCAGCAGCTTGGGACAGGGGGCGGATGGCTACACCTTC.

This clonotype came up many times. V usage is TRBV6-2 or TRBV6-3 and J usage is TRBJ2-2; D ambiguous. Germline V gene lookup returns CDR1 MNHEY and CDR2 SVGEGT. The CDR3 sequence is 15 residues long. Trimming took 2 bases from V and 2 from J, leaving 9 bases between them. The CDR3 sequence is CASSYLHPNTGELFF. For the CDR3, the DNA is TGTGCCAGCAGTTACCTCCACCCAAACACCGGGGAGCTGTTTTTT.

This clonotype appeared many times. This chain uses TRBV6-2 or TRBV6-3 with TRBJ2-2, with a possible D match to TRBD2 (5 bases). The CDR3 contains 15 residues. V shed 6 bases and J shed 7 bases, with 18 bases lying between them. Germline V gene sequence: CDR1 MNHEY, CDR2 SVGEGT. The CDR3 sequence is CASSPGREIVGELFF. The CDR3 nucleotides read TGTGCCAGCAGCCCCGGACGGGAAATCGTCGGGGAGCTGTTTTTT.

This clonotype was recorded many times. The rearrangement uses TRBV15 and TRBJ1-6; D uncertain. Deletions cut 0 bases from V and 0 bases from J, with 6 bases between. Germline V gene lookup returns CDR1 LNHNV and CDR2 YYDKDF (reference sequence). This CDR3 contains 16 residues. CDR3 residues: CATSRDPSSYNSPLHF. The CDR3 nucleotides are TGTGCCACCAGCAGAGATCCGAGCTCCTATAATTCACCCCTCCACTTT. The full variable domain, its missing parts supplied by reference TRBV15 and TRBJ1-6, is DAMVIQNPRYQVTQFGKPVTLSCSQTLNHNVMYWYQQKSSQAPKLLFHYYDKDFNNEADTPDNFQSRRPNTSFCFLDIRSPGLGDTAMYLCATSRDPSSYNSPLHFGNGTRLTVT.